This record looks at one T cell receptor (beta chain) sequence and its context. The antigen remains unidentified. This sample stems from a study of read filtering for tumor transcriptome and immune sequencing. Study overall: Per sample, TCR-region reads ranged about 4 to 11 million by IR-seq, roughly 85 to 1273 by RNA-seq. Study results and limitations: Correlation between methods rose after single-read clonotypes were removed.

This library used approximately 370 ng RNA and molecular barcoded adaptors spanning alpha/delta and beta/gamma chains. TCRdb called the reads again in MiXCR, with one record for every CDR3 protein. The sample shows some 41,000 distinct CDR3 sequences, roughly an eighth of them seen only once. V was pared by 4 bases and J by 12 bases, with 6 bases of the junction left unmatched. This CDR3 has 12 residues. The germline gives CDR1 SGHTA, CDR2 FQGNSA. Sequencing was performed on a population of CD138-negative cells sorted from bone marrow. This clonotype was obtained from a donor aged 40 or over with multiple myeloma. This chain connects TRBV7-2 to TRBJ2-1; 7 nucleotides line up with TRBD1. The CDR3 bases are TGTGCCAGCAGCTCCACGGACAGGAGGCAGTTCTTC. This sequence encodes CASSSTDRRQFF.